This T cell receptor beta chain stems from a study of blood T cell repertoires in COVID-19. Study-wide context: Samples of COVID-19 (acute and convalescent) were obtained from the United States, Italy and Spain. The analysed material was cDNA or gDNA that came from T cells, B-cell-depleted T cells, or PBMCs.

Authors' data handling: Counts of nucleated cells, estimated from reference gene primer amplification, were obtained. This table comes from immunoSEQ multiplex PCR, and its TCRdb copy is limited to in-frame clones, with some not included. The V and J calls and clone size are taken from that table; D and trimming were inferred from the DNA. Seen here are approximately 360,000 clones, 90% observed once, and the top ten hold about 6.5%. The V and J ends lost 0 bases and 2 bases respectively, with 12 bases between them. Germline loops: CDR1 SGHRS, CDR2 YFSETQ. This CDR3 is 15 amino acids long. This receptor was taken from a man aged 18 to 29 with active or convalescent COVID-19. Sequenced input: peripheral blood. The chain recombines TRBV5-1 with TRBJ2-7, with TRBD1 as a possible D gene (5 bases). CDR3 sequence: CASSLATGTTYEQYF. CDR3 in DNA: TGCGCCAGCAGCTTGGCAACAGGTACTACCTACGAGCAGTACTTC. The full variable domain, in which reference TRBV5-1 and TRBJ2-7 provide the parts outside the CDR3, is KAGVTQTPRYLIKTRGQQVTLSCSPISGHRSVSWYQQTPGQGLQFLFEYFSETQRNKGNFPGRFSGRQFSNSRSEMNVSTLELGDSALYLCASSLATGTTYEQYFGPGTRLTVT.